Sequencing of this T cell receptor beta chain was carried out in a study of T-cell memory formation after mild COVID-19. Notes on the study in general: The authors left the SARS-CoV-2 specificity of second-wave clones peaking on day 37 unconfirmed.

Remarks on this clonotype: Its antigen remains unknown.

TCRdb re-called the 5' RACE reads with MiXCR, one entry per CDR3 protein. The sample consists of 55,000 to 65,000 distinct CDR3 sequences, 9% to 9.5% of them appearing once. Per germline, CDR1 SGHTA and CDR2 FQGNSA. Trimming shortened V by 1 base and J by 9 bases, and 15 bases separated the two germline ends. The CDR3 totals 14 residues. The specimen was PBMCs or a T cell subset sorted from them (not recorded which). The source is a man aged 18-30 years who had mild COVID-19 (a few samples of this study predate the infection). Cell type and time point are not known. The V call is TRBV7-2, the J call TRBJ1-1, with D tentatively TRBD1 (5 bases). The CDR3, as DNA: TGTGCCAGCAGCTTAGATCGGGGGGAGTCTAAAGCTTTCTTT. Protein sequence: CASSLDRGESKAFF.